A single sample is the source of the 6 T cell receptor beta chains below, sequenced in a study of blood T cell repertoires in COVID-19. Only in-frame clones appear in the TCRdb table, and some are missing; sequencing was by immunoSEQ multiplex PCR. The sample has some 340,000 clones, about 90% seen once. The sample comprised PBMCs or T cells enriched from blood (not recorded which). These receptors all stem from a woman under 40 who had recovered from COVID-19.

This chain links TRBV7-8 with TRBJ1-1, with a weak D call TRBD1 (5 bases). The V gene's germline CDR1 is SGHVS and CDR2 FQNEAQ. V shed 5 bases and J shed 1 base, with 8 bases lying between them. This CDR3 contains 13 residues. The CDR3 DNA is TGTGCCAGCAGCCTTGGACAGAACACTGAAGCTTTCTTT. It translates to CASSLGQNTEAFF.

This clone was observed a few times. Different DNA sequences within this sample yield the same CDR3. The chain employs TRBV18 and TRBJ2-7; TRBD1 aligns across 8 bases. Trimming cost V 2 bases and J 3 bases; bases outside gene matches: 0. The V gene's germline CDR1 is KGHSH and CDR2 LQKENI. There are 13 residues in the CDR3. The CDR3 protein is CASSPGTGYEQYF. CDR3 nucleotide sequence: TGTGCCAGCTCACCAGGGACAGGCTACGAGCAGTACTTC.

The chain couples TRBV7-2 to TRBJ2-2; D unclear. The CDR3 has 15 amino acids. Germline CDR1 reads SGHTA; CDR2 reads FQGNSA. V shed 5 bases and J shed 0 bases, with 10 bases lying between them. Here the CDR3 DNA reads TGTGCCAGCAGCGTTACAGTGACGAACACCGGGGAGCTGTTTTTT. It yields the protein CASSVTVTNTGELFF.

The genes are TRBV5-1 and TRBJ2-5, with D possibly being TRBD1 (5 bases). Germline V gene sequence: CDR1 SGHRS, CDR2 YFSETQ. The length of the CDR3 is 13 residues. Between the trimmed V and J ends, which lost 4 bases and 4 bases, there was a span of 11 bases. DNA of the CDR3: TGCGCCAGCAGCCCCAGGGTAGGAGAGACCCAGTACTTC. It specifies CASSPRVGETQYF. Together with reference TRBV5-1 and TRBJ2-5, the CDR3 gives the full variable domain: KAGVTQTPRYLIKTRGQQVTLSCSPISGHRSVSWYQQTPGQGLQFLFEYFSETQRNKGNFPGRFSGRQFSNSRSEMNVSTLELGDSALYLCASSPRVGETQYFGPGTRLLVL.

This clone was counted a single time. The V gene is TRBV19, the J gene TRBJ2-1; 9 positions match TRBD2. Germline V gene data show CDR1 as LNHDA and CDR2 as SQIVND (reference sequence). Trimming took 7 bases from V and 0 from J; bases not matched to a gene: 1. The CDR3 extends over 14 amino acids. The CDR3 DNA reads TGTGCCAGTAATAGCGGGAGCTCCTACAATGAGCAGTTCTTC. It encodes CASNSGSSYNEQFF.

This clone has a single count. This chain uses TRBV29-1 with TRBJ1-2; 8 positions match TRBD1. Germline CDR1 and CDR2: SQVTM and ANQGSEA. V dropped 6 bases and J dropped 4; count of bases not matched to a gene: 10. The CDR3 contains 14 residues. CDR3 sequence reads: CSVSIQGDSYGYTF. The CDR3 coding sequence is TGCAGCGTATCTATACAGGGGGATAGCTATGGCTACACCTTC.